This T cell receptor beta chain was sequenced during a study of blood T cell repertoires in COVID-19. On the study more broadly: Sources were T cells, B-cell-depleted T cells, or PBMCs; the material itself was cDNA or gDNA.

Per the original data handling: By means of reference gene primer amplification, nucleated cell counts were estimated. Clones were read by immunoSEQ multiplex PCR, and TCRdb kept only the in-frame ones, dropping some. V, J and clone size are those of that table, while D and trimming were read from the DNA. The sample yields 120,000 to 150,000 clones, around 82% seen once. The germline gives CDR1 SEHNR, CDR2 FQNEAQ (reference sequence). CDR3 length: 14 residues. V dropped 5 bases and J dropped 9 bases, with 17 bases sitting between them. This clone was seen more than once but under ten times. This study enrolled people aged 18 to 89 from under 25 US geographic areas. Participants had their cohort set by participant-reported clinical history.

This receptor was taken from a man between 40 and 49 years old with acute COVID-19. The genes are TRBV7-9 and TRBJ1-5, with TRBD1 as a possible D gene (5 bases). Material for sequencing was PBMCs or T cells enriched from blood (not recorded which). CDR3 in DNA: TGTGCCAGCAGCCTGAACGACAGACATGCGCCCCAGCATTTT. This sequence encodes CASSLNDRHAPQHF. The variable domain in full, completed from reference TRBV7-9 and TRBJ1-5, reads DTGVSQNPRHKITKRGQNVTFRCDPISEHNRLYWYRQTLGQGPEFLTYFQNEAQLEKSRLLSDRFSAERPKGSFSTLEIQRTEQGDSAMYLCASSLNDRHAPQHFGDGTRLSIL.